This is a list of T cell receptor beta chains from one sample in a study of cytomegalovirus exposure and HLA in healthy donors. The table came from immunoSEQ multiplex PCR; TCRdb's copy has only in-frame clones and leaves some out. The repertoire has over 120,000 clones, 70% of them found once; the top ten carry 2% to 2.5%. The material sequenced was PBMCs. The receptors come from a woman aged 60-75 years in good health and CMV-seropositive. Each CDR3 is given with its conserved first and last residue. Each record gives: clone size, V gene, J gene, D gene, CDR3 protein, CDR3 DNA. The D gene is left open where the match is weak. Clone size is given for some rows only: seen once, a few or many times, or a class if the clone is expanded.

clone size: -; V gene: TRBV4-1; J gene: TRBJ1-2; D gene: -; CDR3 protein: CASSQQDRNYGYTF; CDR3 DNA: TGCGCCAGCAGCCAACAGGACAGAAACTATGGCTACACCTTC
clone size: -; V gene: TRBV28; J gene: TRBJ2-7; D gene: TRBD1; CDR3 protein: CASSPIGQDSRDEQYF; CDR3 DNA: TGTGCCAGCAGTCCGATCGGACAGGATTCAAGGGACGAGCAGTACTTC
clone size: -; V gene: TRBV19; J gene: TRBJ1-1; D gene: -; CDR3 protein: CASSIVGVNTEAFF; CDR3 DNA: TGTGCCAGTAGTATAGTAGGGGTGAACACTGAAGCTTTCTTT
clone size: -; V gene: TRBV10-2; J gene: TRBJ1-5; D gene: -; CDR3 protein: CASSEPGILNNQPQHF; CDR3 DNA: TGCGCCAGCAGTGAGCCCGGGATTCTTAACAATCAGCCCCAGCATTTT
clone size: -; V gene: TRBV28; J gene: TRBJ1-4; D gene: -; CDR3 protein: CASSTQGPRGKLFF; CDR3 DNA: TGTGCCAGCAGTACACAGGGACCGAGGGGAAAACTGTTTTTT
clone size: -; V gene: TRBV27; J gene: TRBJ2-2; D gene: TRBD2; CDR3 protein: CASSLSGTSGTGELFF; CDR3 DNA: TGTGCCAGCAGTTTAAGCGGGACTAGCGGGACCGGGGAGCTGTTTTTT
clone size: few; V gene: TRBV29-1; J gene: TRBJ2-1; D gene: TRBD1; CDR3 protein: CSVEGDQPGQNYNEQFF; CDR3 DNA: TGCAGCGTTGAAGGGGACCAACCGGGACAGAATTACAATGAGCAGTTCTTC
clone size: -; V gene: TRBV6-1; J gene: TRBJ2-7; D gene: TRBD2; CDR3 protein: CASSEPNPGTSVYEQYF; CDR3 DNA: TGTGCCAGCAGTGAACCTAACCCCGGGACTAGTGTCTACGAGCAGTACTTC
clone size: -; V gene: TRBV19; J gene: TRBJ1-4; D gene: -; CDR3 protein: CASTARRGGEKLFF; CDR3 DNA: TGTGCCAGTACCGCACGGAGGGGGGGCGAAAAACTGTTTTTT
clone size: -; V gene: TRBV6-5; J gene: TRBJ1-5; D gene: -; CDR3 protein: CASSITGMGQPQHF; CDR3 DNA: TGTGCCAGCAGTATAACAGGGATGGGTCAGCCCCAGCATTTT
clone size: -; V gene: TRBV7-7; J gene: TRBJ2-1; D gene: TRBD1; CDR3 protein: CASSPGQVSYNEQFF; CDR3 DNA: TGTGCCAGCAGCCCGGGACAGGTCTCCTACAATGAGCAGTTCTTC
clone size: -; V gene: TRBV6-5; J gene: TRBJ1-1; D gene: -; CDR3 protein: CASKIQVNTEAFF; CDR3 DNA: TGTGCCAGCAAAATACAGGTTAACACTGAAGCTTTCTTT
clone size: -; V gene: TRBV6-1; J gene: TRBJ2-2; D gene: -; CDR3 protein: CASNDRGGTGELFF; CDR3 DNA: TGTGCCAGCAACGACAGGGGAGGGACCGGGGAGCTGTTTTTT
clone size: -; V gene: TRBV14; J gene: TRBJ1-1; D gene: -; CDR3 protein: CASSQVRGTEAFF; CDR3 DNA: TGTGCCAGCAGCCAAGTCAGAGGCACTGAAGCTTTCTTT
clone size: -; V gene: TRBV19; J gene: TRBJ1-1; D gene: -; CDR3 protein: CASSTTRGTEAFF; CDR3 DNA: TGTGCCAGTAGTACCACCAGGGGAACTGAAGCTTTCTTT
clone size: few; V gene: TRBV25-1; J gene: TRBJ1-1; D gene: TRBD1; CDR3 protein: CASSAPPGQGEAFF; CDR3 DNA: TGTGCCAGCAGTGCACCACCGGGACAGGGGGAAGCTTTCTTT
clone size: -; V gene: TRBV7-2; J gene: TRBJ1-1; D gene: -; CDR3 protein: CASSHPTANTEAFF; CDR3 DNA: TGTGCCAGCAGCCACCCGACAGCGAACACTGAAGCTTTCTTT
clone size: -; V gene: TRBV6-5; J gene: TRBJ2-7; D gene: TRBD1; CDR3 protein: CASTLTQGAYEQYF; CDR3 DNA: TGTGCCAGCACCTTAACCCAGGGGGCCTACGAGCAGTACTTC
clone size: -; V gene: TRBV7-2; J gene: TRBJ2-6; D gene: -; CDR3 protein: CASRPGSGANVLTF; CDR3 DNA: TGTGCCAGCAGGCCAGGGTCTGGGGCCAACGTCCTGACTTTC
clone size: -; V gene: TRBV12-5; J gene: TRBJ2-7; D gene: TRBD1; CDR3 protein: CASAWDRVSSYEQYF; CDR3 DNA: TGTGCTAGTGCCTGGGACAGGGTAAGCTCCTACGAGCAGTACTTC
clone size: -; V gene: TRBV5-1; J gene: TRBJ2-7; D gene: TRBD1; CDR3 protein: CASSLGQGAYEQYF; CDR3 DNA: TGCGCCAGCAGCTTGGGACAGGGAGCCTACGAGCAGTACTTC
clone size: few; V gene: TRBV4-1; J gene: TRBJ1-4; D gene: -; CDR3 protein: CASSQVASTAGLFF; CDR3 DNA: TGCGCCAGCAGCCAAGTAGCTAGTACAGCGGGACTGTTTTTT
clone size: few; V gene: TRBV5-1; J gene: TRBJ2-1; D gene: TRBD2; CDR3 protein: CASSSLSGSKLNEQFF; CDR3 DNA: TGCGCCAGCAGCTCTTTAAGCGGGAGTAAGTTGAATGAGCAGTTCTTC
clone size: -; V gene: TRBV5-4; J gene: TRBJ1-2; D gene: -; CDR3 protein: CASSPGTHRYGNGYTF; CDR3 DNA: TGTGCCAGCAGCCCAGGGACACACCGGTACGGAAATGGCTACACCTTC
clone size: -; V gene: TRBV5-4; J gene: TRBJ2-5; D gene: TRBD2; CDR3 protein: CASNPGLAGGEGKTQYF; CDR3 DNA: TGTGCCAGCAACCCGGGACTAGCGGGAGGCGAGGGGAAGACCCAGTACTTC
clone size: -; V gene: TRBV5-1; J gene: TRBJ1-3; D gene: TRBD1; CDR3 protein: CASSSGTGVSGNTIYF; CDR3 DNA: TGCGCCAGCAGCTCCGGGACAGGGGTCTCTGGAAACACCATATATTTT
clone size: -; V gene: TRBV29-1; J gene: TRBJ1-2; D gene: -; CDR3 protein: CSVIPQAAYGYTF; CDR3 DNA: TGCAGCGTTATACCACAGGCCGCCTATGGCTACACCTTC
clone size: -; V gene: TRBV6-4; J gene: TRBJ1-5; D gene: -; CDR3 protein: CASSEGVGIGAGPQHF; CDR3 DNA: TGTGCCAGCAGTGAAGGTGTGGGAATAGGTGCGGGGCCCCAGCATTTT
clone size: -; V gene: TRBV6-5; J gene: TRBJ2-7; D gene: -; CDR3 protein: CASSYRDKNYEQYF; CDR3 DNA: TGTGCCAGCAGCTATAGGGACAAGAACTACGAGCAGTACTTC
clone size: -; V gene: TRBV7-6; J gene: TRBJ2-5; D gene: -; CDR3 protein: CASSRQETQYF; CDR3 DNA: TGTGCCAGCAGCCGTCAAGAGACCCAGTACTTC
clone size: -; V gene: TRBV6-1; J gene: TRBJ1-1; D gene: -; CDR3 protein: CASSVASRGTEAFF; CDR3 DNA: TGTGCCAGCAGTGTGGCCAGCCGGGGCACTGAAGCTTTCTTT
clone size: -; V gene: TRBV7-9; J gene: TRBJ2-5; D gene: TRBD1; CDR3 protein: CASSRQGRETQYF; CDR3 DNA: TGTGCCAGCAGCCGACAGGGGCGGGAGACCCAGTACTTC
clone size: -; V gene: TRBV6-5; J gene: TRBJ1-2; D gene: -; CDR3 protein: CASSLASNYGYTF; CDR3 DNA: TGTGCCAGCAGCCTGGCAAGTAACTATGGCTACACCTTC
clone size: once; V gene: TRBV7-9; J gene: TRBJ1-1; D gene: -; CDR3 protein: CASSFMNTEAFF; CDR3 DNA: TGTGCCAGCAGCTTTATGAACACTGAAGCTTTCTTT
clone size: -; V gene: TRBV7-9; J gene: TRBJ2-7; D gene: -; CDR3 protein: CASSFGGSSHEQYF; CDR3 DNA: TGTGCCAGCAGCTTCGGGGGAAGCTCCCACGAGCAGTACTTC
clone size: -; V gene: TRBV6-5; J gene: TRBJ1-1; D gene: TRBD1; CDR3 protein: CASRSPTGGVTEAFF; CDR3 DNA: TGTGCCAGCAGATCTCCGACAGGGGGCGTCACTGAAGCTTTCTTT
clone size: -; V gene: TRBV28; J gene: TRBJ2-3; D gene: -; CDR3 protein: CASSLGTSTDTQYF; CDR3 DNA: TGTGCCAGCAGTCTCGGGACTTCCACAGATACGCAGTATTTT
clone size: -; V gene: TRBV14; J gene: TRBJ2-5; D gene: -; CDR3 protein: CASSRGHGTLTRETQYF; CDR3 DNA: TGTGCCAGCAGCCGCGGTCACGGGACACTCACGCGGGAGACCCAGTACTTC
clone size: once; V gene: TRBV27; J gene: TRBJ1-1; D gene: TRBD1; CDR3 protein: CASSDRVSAAFF; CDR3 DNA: TGTGCCAGCAGTGACAGGGTTTCGGCCGCTTTCTTT
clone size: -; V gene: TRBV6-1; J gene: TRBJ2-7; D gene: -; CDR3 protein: CASSEPDEQYF; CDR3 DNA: TGTGCCAGCAGTGAACCAGACGAGCAGTACTTC
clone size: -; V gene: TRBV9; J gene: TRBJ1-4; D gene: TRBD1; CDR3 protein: CASSPAVTGWGEKLFF; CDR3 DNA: TGTGCCAGCAGCCCCGCAGTGACAGGGTGGGGTGAAAAACTGTTTTTT
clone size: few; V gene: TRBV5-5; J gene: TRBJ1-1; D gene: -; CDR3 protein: CASSLQSSNTEAFF; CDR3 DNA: TGTGCCAGCAGCTTACAGTCGTCGAACACTGAAGCTTTCTTT
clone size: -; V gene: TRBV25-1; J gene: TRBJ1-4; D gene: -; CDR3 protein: CASSEFRQGREKLFF; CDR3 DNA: TGTGCCAGCAGTGAATTTCGGCAGGGGCGGGAAAAACTGTTTTTT
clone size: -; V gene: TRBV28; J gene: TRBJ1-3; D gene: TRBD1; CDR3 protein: CASRTGGSGNTIYF; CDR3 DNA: TGTGCCAGCAGGACAGGGGGCTCGGGAAACACCATATATTTT
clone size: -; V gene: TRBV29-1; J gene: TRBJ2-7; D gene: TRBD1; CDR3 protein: CSVGWTGGHRDEQYF; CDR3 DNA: TGCAGCGTTGGTTGGACAGGGGGCCATAGAGACGAGCAGTACTTC
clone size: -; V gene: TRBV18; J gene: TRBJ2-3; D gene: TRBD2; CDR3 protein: CASSPTLSGGADTQYF; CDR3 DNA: TGTGCCAGCTCACCCACCCTCTCGGGGGGGGCAGATACGCAGTATTTT